One and the same sample provided the 30 T cell receptor beta chains below, sequenced in a study of beta chain features in type 1 diabetes. Expressed TCRB transcripts got sequenced, as all isolated RNA was reverse transcribed. Profiling relied on immunoSEQ multiplex PCR, and the TCRdb table lists in-frame clones only, not all of them. There are about 710,000 clones in the sample; about 14% occur only once, and roughly 0.04% lies in the top ten. These receptors have no identified antigens. Findings of the study overall: Among all four CD4+ subsets, Type 1 diabetes patients had TCRB CDR3s that were moderately but significantly shorter.

The source material was naive CD4+ T cells from blood. Receptors originate from a man aged 18 to 35 with type 1 diabetes.

This clone was seen more than once but under ten times. This chain uses TRBV27 with TRBJ2-5; TRBD1 matches 8 bases. V was pared by 6 bases and J by 2 bases, with 8 bases of the junction left unmatched. Germline lookup yields CDR1 MNHEY and CDR2 SMNVEV (reference sequence). The CDR3 runs to 15 residues. The CDR3 is CASSPLGDRQETQYF. The CDR3 DNA reads as TGTGCCAGCAGCCCTTTAGGGGACAGGCAAGAGACCCAGTACTTC.

This clone was seen a handful of times. The genes are TRBV18 and TRBJ2-7; tentative D call: TRBD2 (5 bases). CDR1 and CDR2 (germline): KGHSH, LQKENI. This CDR3 is built from 13 residues. Trimming shortened V by 4 bases and J by 5 bases, and 12 bases separated the two germline ends. In nucleotides, the CDR3 is TGTGCCAGCTCACTCTCTCTCGGGGACGAGCAGTACTTC. Amino acid sequence: CASSLSLGDEQYF.

This clone was detected a few times. The J gene is TRBJ1-5, the V gene TRBV6-5, with TRBD1 matching 7 bases. The J segment lost 0 bases and the V segment lost 6 bases, leaving 5 bases of the junction unmatched. The CDR3 runs to 15 residues. Germline loops: CDR1 MNHEY, CDR2 SVGAGI. CDR3 in amino acids: CASRHDRDSNQPQHF. The DNA of the CDR3 is TGTGCCAGCAGACACGACAGGGATAGCAATCAGCCCCAGCATTTT.

The V gene is TRBV4-2, the J gene TRBJ2-3; 9 bases are a match to TRBD1. The germline gives CDR1 LGHNA, CDR2 YNFKEQ. The trim removed 6 bases at V and 4 bases at J, leaving 20 bases unmatched. The CDR3 is 19 residues long. DNA for the CDR3: TGTGCCAGCAGTCTCGGGACAGGGCTTATGTTGGGGGCAGCAGATACGCAGTATTTT. Protein product: CASSLGTGLMLGAADTQYF.

This chain uses TRBV5-1 with TRBJ2-1, with D unclear. CDR1 and CDR2 (germline): SGHRS, YFSETQ. The CDR3 totals 16 residues. The V end lost 4 bases, the J end lost 0 bases, and 14 bases lay between the germline ends. CDR3 in DNA: TGCGCCAGCAGCGCCTCCGGGCCCTACTCCTACAATGAGCAGTTCTTC. Protein sequence: CASSASGPYSYNEQFF. Full variable domain (rest looked up from reference TRBV5-1 and TRBJ2-1): KAGVTQTPRYLIKTRGQQVTLSCSPISGHRSVSWYQQTPGQGLQFLFEYFSETQRNKGNFPGRFSGRQFSNSRSEMNVSTLELGDSALYLCASSASGPYSYNEQFFGPGTRLTVL.

This clone has only one observation. The chain combines TRBV6-5 with TRBJ1-1, with 7 positions matching TRBD1. Germline CDR1 reads MNHEY; CDR2 reads SVGAGI. Trimming took 0 bases from V and 11 from J; bases not matched to a gene: 9. The CDR3 contains 14 residues. The CDR3, as DNA: TGTGCCAGCAGTTACTCGAACAGGGGTCAAAGTGCTTTCTTT. Its protein is CASSYSNRGQSAFF.

The table lists this clone with a few counts. The chain recombines TRBV9 with TRBJ1-3; D is ambiguous. The CDR3 is made up of 15 amino acids. V was clipped by 0 bases and J by 6 bases, with 13 bases between them. CDR1 and CDR2 from the germline V gene are SGDLS and YYNGEE. Written as DNA, the CDR3 is TGTGCCAGCAGCGTAGCTGGGTATCCGGAAAACACCATATATTTT. This sequence encodes CASSVAGYPENTIYF.

The chain joins TRBV28 to TRBJ2-2; D gene uncertain. Germline V lookup: CDR1 MDHEN, CDR2 SYDVKM. The CDR3 totals 16 residues. V was pared by 8 bases and J by 0 bases, with 16 bases between. CDR3 protein: CASVPSPFTNTGELFF. CDR3 bases: TGTGCCAGCGTACCATCCCCCTTTACGAACACCGGGGAGCTGTTTTTT.

This rearrangement joins TRBV4-3 to TRBJ1-1; D is unclear. Trimming took off 4 bases at V and 1 base at J, with 10 bases between the two ends. The CDR3 is 14 amino acids. The germline CDR1 and CDR2 sequences are LGHNA and YSLEER. The CDR3 DNA is TGCGCCAGCAGCCGCGTTTCGGGGAACACTGAAGCTTTCTTT. This codes for CASSRVSGNTEAFF.

The sample holds a few counts of this clone. The rearrangement links TRBV27 to TRBJ1-4; D is unclear. V lost 3 bases and J 7 bases, leaving 9 bases between the germline ends. This CDR3 spans 13 amino acids. The germline gives CDR1 MNHEY, CDR2 SMNVEV (reference sequence). CDR3 bases: TGTGCCAGCAGTTTGGGAACCGCTGAAAAACTGTTTTTT. This sequence encodes CASSLGTAEKLFF.

CDR3: CASSADSQKSYGYTF. Here the CDR3 DNA reads TGTGCCAGCTCCGCGGACAGCCAGAAAAGCTATGGCTACACCTTC. The chain couples TRBV18 to TRBJ1-2; D may be TRBD1 (6 bases). V was trimmed by 6 bases and J by 4 bases, leaving 18 bases between them. The CDR3 covers 15 residues. The germline CDR1 and CDR2 sequences are KGHSH and LQKENI.

This clone appeared a few times. J is TRBJ1-2 and V is TRBV5-1; 10 bases map to TRBD1. This CDR3 is built from 14 residues. Per the germline V gene, CDR1 is SGHRS and CDR2 is YFSETQ. The ends lost 3 bases at V and 3 bases at J; junction bases unmatched: 2. The CDR3 region has the DNA TGCGCCAGCAGCTCCGGGACAGGGGACTATGGCTACACCTTC. Translation gives CASSSGTGDYGYTF.

The table lists this clone with a count of one. V usage is TRBV30 and J usage is TRBJ1-5; 7 nucleotides align to TRBD1. The trim removed 3 bases at V and 2 bases at J, leaving 10 bases unmatched. The CDR3 extends over 16 amino acids. The V gene's germline CDR1 is GTSNPN and CDR2 SVGIG (reference sequence). DNA for the CDR3: TGTGCCTGGAGCTTAAGGGGGCTTAGCGGCAATCAGCCCCAGCATTTT. This sequence encodes CAWSLRGLSGNQPQHF.

The sample holds a few counts of this clone. The chain carries TRBV7-3 and TRBJ2-3; 12 bases align to TRBD2. Germline CDR1 and CDR2: SGHTA and FQGTGA. V dropped 5 bases and J dropped 5; count of bases not matched to a gene: 5. The CDR3 length is 15 residues. The CDR3 loop reads CASSPRLAGVDTQYF. The CDR3 bases are TGTGCCAGCAGCCCGAGACTAGCGGGGGTAGATACGCAGTATTTT.

The J gene is TRBJ2-1, the V gene TRBV30, with D possibly matching TRBD2 (5 bases). This CDR3 spans 13 amino acids. The germline CDR1 and CDR2 sequences are GTSNPN and SVGIG (reference sequence). The ends were cut back, 0 bases at V and 9 bases at J, with 12 bases in the middle. CDR3 sequence (DNA): TGTGCCTGGAGTGTACTCCAACGGGGTGAGCAGTTCTTC. Translation gives CAWSVLQRGEQFF.

This chain joins TRBV7-8 and TRBJ1-1; tentative D call: TRBD1 (6 bases). V was shortened by 5 bases and J by 5 bases, with 21 bases between the two germline ends. CDR3 size: 16 residues. Germline CDR1 SGHVS, CDR2 FQNEAQ. The CDR3 DNA is TGTGCCAGCAGCCCAACTCGACAGGTCTCGAGGACTGAAGCTTTCTTT. It specifies CASSPTRQVSRTEAFF. Together with reference TRBV7-8 and TRBJ1-1, the CDR3 gives the full variable domain: GAGVSQSPRYKVAKRGQDVALRCDPISGHVSLFWYQQALGQGPEFLTYFQNEAQLDKSGLPSDRFFAERPEGSVSTLKIQRTQQEDSAVYLCASSPTRQVSRTEAFFGQGTRLTVV.

This chain uses TRBV6-5 with TRBJ1-4; TRBD1 is a possible D gene (6 bases). From germline, CDR1 is MNHEY and CDR2 SVGAGI. This CDR3 region has 14 residues. Trimming cost V 2 bases and J 10 bases, with 14 bases left between them. The CDR3: CASSYGHREVKLFF. For the CDR3, the DNA is TGTGCCAGCAGTTACGGACACAGGGAAGTAAAACTGTTTTTT.

The chain combines TRBV7-3 with TRBJ2-3; the D is unclear. The germline V gene has CDR1 SGHTA and CDR2 FQGTGA. V lost 5 bases, J lost 8 bases, and 17 bases lay in between. The CDR3 sequence is 14 residues long. The CDR3 reads CASSETLGSGTQYF. The CDR3 DNA reads as TGTGCCAGCAGCGAGACTCTAGGGTCGGGTACGCAGTATTTT.

The chain couples TRBV6-5 to TRBJ2-7; 7 bases line up with TRBD1. Germline CDR1 reads MNHEY; CDR2 reads SVGAGI. Trimming took 0 bases from V and 0 from J; bases not matched to a gene: 5. The CDR3 is 16 amino acids. This CDR3 reads CASSYSGTVSSYEQYF. DNA of the CDR3: TGTGCCAGCAGTTACTCCGGGACAGTATCCTCCTACGAGCAGTACTTC.

This clone was seen a few times. The chain has TRBV6-5 and TRBJ1-2, with 8 bases matching TRBD1. There are 15 residues in the CDR3. The germline gives CDR1 MNHEY, CDR2 SVGAGI. Trimming removed 2 bases from V and 1 base from J; junction bases left unmatched: 3. This CDR3 reads CASSYRGQDNYGYTF. Here the CDR3 DNA reads TGTGCCAGCAGTTACCGGGGACAGGATAACTATGGCTACACCTTC.

This clone appeared a few times. The J gene is TRBJ1-4, the V gene TRBV30, with D possibly being TRBD1 (5 bases). CDR1 is GTSNPN and CDR2 is SVGIG in the germline V gene (reference sequence). The CDR3 has 14 residues. Trimming took off 6 bases at V and 5 bases at J, with 16 bases between the two ends. For the CDR3, the DNA is TGTGCCTGTGCGACTGGGGCGAGCAATGAAAAACTGTTTTTT. Translating it yields CACATGASNEKLFF.

The chain joins TRBV9 to TRBJ1-1; no firm D call. Germline values: CDR1 SGDLS, CDR2 YYNGEE. V lost 3 bases and J lost 2, with 11 bases in between. CDR3 length: 14 amino acids. The CDR3 protein is CASSGEADNTEAFF. The CDR3 DNA reads TGTGCCAGCAGCGGCGAGGCGGACAACACTGAAGCTTTCTTT. Full variable domain (missing parts from reference TRBV9 and TRBJ1-1): DSGVTQTPKHLITATGQRVTLRCSPRSGDLSVYWYQQSLDQGLQFLIQYYNGEERAKGNILERFSAQQFPDLHSELNLSSLELGDSALYFCASSGEADNTEAFFGQGTRLTVV.

The chain joins TRBV6-6 to TRBJ1-3, with 8 bases that match TRBD1. The CDR3 consists of 16 residues. Germline values: CDR1 MNHNY, CDR2 SVGAGI (reference sequence). J gave up 6 bases and V 0 bases, and 7 bases lay outside the gene matches. The CDR3 DNA follows: TGTGCCAGCAGTTACTCGAGGGCAGGGGGCGAAAACACCATATATTTT. Amino acid sequence: CASSYSRAGGENTIYF.

This clone was seen only a few times. This rearrangement joins TRBV10-3 to TRBJ2-7; TRBD1 matches at 10 bases. Germline V gene sequence: CDR1 ENHRY, CDR2 SYGVKD. CDR3 size: 14 residues. With V trimmed by 6 bases and J by 6 bases, 8 bases remained unmatched. The DNA of the CDR3 is TGTGCCATCAGGCACGGGGACAGGGGCTCCGAGCAGTACTTC. It translates to CAIRHGDRGSEQYF.

This sequence joins TRBV4-1 and TRBJ2-3, with TRBD1 matching 12 bases. Per the germline V gene, CDR1 is MGHRA and CDR2 is YSYEKL. The V gene end was trimmed by 4 bases and the J gene end by 9 bases; junction bases not matched to a gene: 14. The CDR3 has 17 residues. DNA of the CDR3: TGCGCCAGCAGCCCTAGTCCCGGGACAGGGGGCGCGAGCACGCAGTATTTT. This translates into CASSPSPGTGGASTQYF.

V is TRBV4-1 and J is TRBJ2-7; D is ambiguous. The CDR3 is 16 amino acids. With 0 bases removed from V and 0 bases from J, the gap between germline ends came to 12 bases. Per germline, CDR1 MGHRA and CDR2 YSYEKL. CDR3 bases: TGCGCCAGCAGCCAAGAGGTAGGACGGGTCTCCTACGAGCAGTACTTC. The encoded protein is CASSQEVGRVSYEQYF.

In its sample, this clone was seen a few times. DNA for the CDR3: TGTGCCAGCTCGCCCAGACAGTACGCCGGGCATGGCTACACCTTC. Translation: CASSPRQYAGHGYTF. The chain couples TRBV18 to TRBJ1-2, with D perhaps matching TRBD1 (5 bases). Looked up from germline, CDR1 is KGHSH and CDR2 is LQKENI. CDR3 length equals 15 residues. Trimming took off 6 bases at V and 6 bases at J, with 20 bases between the two ends.

The CDR3 loop reads CASSVSYNSPLHF. CDR3 nucleotide sequence: TGTGCCAGCTCAGTTTCCTATAATTCACCCCTCCACTTT. The gene calls are TRBV2 and TRBJ1-6, with unresolved D. This CDR3 contains 13 residues. The ends were cut back, 8 bases at V and 1 base at J, with 6 bases in the middle. CDR1 and CDR2 (germline): SNHLY, FYNNEI.

This clone was detected only a few times. The chain employs TRBV12-1 and TRBJ1-5. TRBV12-1 is a documented pseudogene. The CDR3 extends over 17 amino acids. CDR3 protein: CASSSTVAGSLNQPQHF. The DNA for the CDR3 is TGTGCCAGCAGCTCAACCGTGGCCGGGTCGCTCAATCAGCCCCAGCATTTT.

This clone was observed a handful of times. The sample holds other DNA sequences that translate to the same CDR3. The rearrangement joins TRBV30 to TRBJ1-2; D not certain. CDR1 is GTSNPN and CDR2 is SVGIG in the germline V gene (reference sequence). The ends were cut back, 3 bases at V and 1 base at J, with 3 bases in the middle. This CDR3 contains 11 residues. The CDR3 region is CAWSSNYGYTF. CDR3 DNA sequence: TGTGCCTGGAGCAGTAACTATGGCTACACCTTC.